This is a list of T cell receptor beta chains from one sample in a study of persistence of HIV-infected CD4 T cells. Profiled with immunoSEQ multiplex PCR; TCRdb holds only in-frame clones, not every one. This sample has 35,000 to 50,000 clones; about 90% occur once, and the top ten carry under 1.2%. These receptors are not linked to any known antigen. The material was CD4+ T cells sorted from PBMCs after roughly 17-hour stimulation, obtained from a patient who received antiretroviral therapy. These receptors were taken from an adult man with HIV who was CMV-seropositive. Each CDR3 is given with its conserved first and last residue. Fields, in order: V gene, J gene, D gene, CDR3 DNA, CDR3 protein. A D gene is named only where the DNA matches it firmly.

TRBV18,TRBJ1-4,NA,TGTGCCAGCTCACCCTCGATCGCAACTAATGAAAAACTGTTTTTT,CASSPSIATNEKLFF
TRBV3-1/TRBV3-2,TRBJ1-3,NA,TGTGCCAGCAGCCAAGATGGGACGGCTGGAAACACCATATATTTT,CASSQDGTAGNTIYF
TRBV11-2,TRBJ1-3,NA,TGTGCCAGCAGTCGGGGGCCTGGAAACACCATATATTTT,CASSRGPGNTIYF
TRBV6-4,TRBJ1-5,TRBD1,TGTGCCAGCATGCTTGGGGCAAGGGGGCGTTCGGATAGCAATCAGCCCCAGCATTTT,CASMLGARGRSDSNQPQHF
TRBV19,TRBJ1-2,NA,TGTGCCAGTAGTCAAACAGGGCCCTCAAGGCATGGCTACACCTTC,CASSQTGPSRHGYTF
TRBV7-9,TRBJ1-2,NA,TGTGCCAGCAGCTTAGCGGGGGGGCGCGGAACAGCTAACTATGGCTACACCTTC,CASSLAGGRGTANYGYTF
TRBV6-5,TRBJ1-6,TRBD1,TGTGCCAGCAGTTACACAAGTGGGACAGGGAATTCACCCCTCCACTTT,CASSYTSGTGNSPLHF
TRBV6-4,TRBJ2-3,TRBD2,TGTGCCAGCAGTCCGAGCGGGGGGGCCGGAGCAGATACGCAGTATTTT,CASSPSGGAGADTQYF
TRBV7-2,TRBJ1-1,TRBD1,TGTGCCAGCAGCTCCCGACAGGGGATGAACACTGAAGCTTTCTTT,CASSSRQGMNTEAFF
TRBV7-9,TRBJ2-2,NA,TGTGCCAGCAGTCCTCAGACCACGAACACCGGGGAGCTGTTTTTT,CASSPQTTNTGELFF
TRBV6-5,TRBJ1-1,NA,TGTGCCAGCAGTTACGGACGGATTAGTGAAGCTTTCTTT,CASSYGRISEAFF